This T cell receptor beta chain derives from a study of blood T cells in healthy people across ages. Overall study results and limits: Age advanced and TCR beta diversity per million T cells fell, roughly linearly. Underestimates were what the diversity estimates from one million T cells were considered to be.

PCR was performed a second time for roughly 7 to 12 cycles using a sample-barcoded 5' primer and a J-beta primer mix. One entry per CDR3 protein results from TCRdb running MiXCR on the 5' RACE reads. The profile shows some 900,000 distinct CDR3 sequences, roughly 26% of them singletons. This clonotype came up many times. Its antigen remains unknown. Every donor contributed around 10 milliliters of peripheral blood by blood draw. The amount of total RNA extracted per sample was at least 5.5 micrograms. J was trimmed by 5 bases and V by 1 base; bases with no gene match: 12. The CDR3 covers 17 residues. Germline CDR1 reads SGHTA; CDR2 reads FQGNSA.

Sample: blood. The sequence derives from an elderly woman in good health. V and J are TRBV7-2 and TRBJ1-2; 8 bases fit TRBD1. The CDR3: CASSLVDSGRGRYGYTF. The DNA of the CDR3 is TGTGCCAGCAGCTTAGTAGACTCTGGCAGGGGGCGATATGGCTACACCTTC.